The clone carrying this T cell receptor beta chain occurred many times. Its antigen is currently unknown. The sample originates from a study of T cells in Graves' hyperthyroidism and ophthalmopathy. The study's findings and limits: Ophthalmopathy and stable hyperthyroidism were separated by a 13 V-J model.

RNA transcripts served as the template for amplifying TCR beta CDR3 regions. TCR CDR3 underwent first-round RT-PCR with the HTBI primer set. MiXCR, run by TCRdb on the multiplex PCR reads, gives a single entry per CDR3 protein. This table has some 560,000 distinct CDR3 sequences, less than 20% appearing once. Hyperthyroidism patients were newly diagnosed, had disease duration under 2 months, and were aged 18 to 65 years. The CDR3 sequence is 11 residues long. Trimming took off 6 bases at V and 5 bases at J, with 8 bases between the two ends. The V gene's germline CDR1 is LNHNV and CDR2 YYDKDF (reference sequence).

The receptor was derived from a woman in her twenties or thirties with Graves' hyperthyroidism. J is TRBJ2-7 and V is TRBV15; D not certain. The sequenced sample was blood. The CDR3 coding sequence is TGTGCCACCAGTGGCGCCCACGAGCAGTACTTC. This sequence encodes CATSGAHEQYF.